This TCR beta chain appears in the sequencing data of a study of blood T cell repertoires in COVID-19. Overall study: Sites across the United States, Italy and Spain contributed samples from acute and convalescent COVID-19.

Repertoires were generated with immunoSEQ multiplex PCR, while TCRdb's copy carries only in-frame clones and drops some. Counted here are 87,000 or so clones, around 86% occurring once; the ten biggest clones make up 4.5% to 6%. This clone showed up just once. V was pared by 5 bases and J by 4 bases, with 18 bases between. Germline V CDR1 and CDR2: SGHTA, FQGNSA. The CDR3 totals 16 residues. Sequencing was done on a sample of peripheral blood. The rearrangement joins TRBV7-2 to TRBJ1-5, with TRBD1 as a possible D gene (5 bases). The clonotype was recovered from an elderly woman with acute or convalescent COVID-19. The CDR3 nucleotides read TGTGCCAGCAGCCCCACACCTGGGGCGGGAAATCAGCCCCAGCATTTT. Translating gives CASSPTPGAGNQPQHF.